These 14 T cell receptor beta chains share one sample of origin, sequenced in a study of OX40 agonist ivuxolimab in advanced cancers. Clones were read by immunoSEQ multiplex PCR, and TCRdb kept only the in-frame ones, dropping some. The sample consists of about 41,000 clones, approximately 89% of them appearing once. This specimen consisted of CD4+ or CD8+ T cells sorted from blood, obtained in a trial of the OX40 agonist ivuxolimab. Source of these receptors: an adult with an advanced solid tumor such as melanoma, head and neck, liver or kidney cancer.

This clone was counted only a few times. The chain carries TRBV5-4 and TRBJ1-1, with 8 bases aligning to TRBD1. With V trimmed by 0 bases and J by 8 bases, 3 bases remained unmatched. CDR1 SGHNT and CDR2 YYREEE come from the germline V gene (reference sequence). This CDR3 is 13 amino acids long. This CDR3 is CASSLGGTGEAFF. The DNA of the CDR3 is TGTGCCAGCAGCTTGGGGGGGACAGGAGAAGCTTTCTTT.

The V gene is TRBV6-6, the J gene TRBJ1-5, with no clear D. Germline CDR1 reads MNHNY; CDR2 reads SVGAGI (reference sequence). Trimming stripped 4 bases from V and 7 bases from J, with 14 bases between. The length of the CDR3 is 14 residues. The CDR3 region has the DNA TGTGCCAGCAGTTCCTATACTAATAGGCAGCCCCAGCATTTT. Its protein is CASSSYTNRQPQHF.

The V and J genes are TRBV5-4 and TRBJ2-3, with 9 bases fitting TRBD2. CDR3 size: 16 residues. Germline V CDR1 and CDR2: SGHNT, YYREEE (reference sequence). The trim removed 0 bases at V and 1 base at J, leaving 3 bases unmatched. CDR3 residues: CASSLDRLAGTDTQYF. The CDR3, as DNA: TGTGCCAGCAGCTTGGACCGACTAGCGGGCACAGATACGCAGTATTTT.

For this clone: Sequence at one end of the junction differs from germline and may be a read error. The J gene is TRBJ2-1, the V gene TRBV9, with 9 bases lining up with TRBD2. The CDR3 contains 16 residues. The germline V gene encodes CDR1 SGDLS and CDR2 YYNGEE. The CDR3 bases are TGTGTCAGCAGCCCCGGGGGACTAGCCGCCCCCAGGGGGCAGTTCTTC. It encodes CVSSPGGLAAPRGQFF.

The chain recombines TRBV5-5 with TRBJ2-1; D is unclear. Germline values: CDR1 SGHKS, CDR2 YYEKEE (reference sequence). The CDR3 has 17 amino acids. Trimming took 0 bases from V and 4 from J, leaving 17 bases between them. CDR3 coding DNA: TGTGCCAGCAGCTTGGCCGGGCGGCCTGACCTATACAATGAGCAGTTCTTC. This translates into CASSLAGRPDLYNEQFF.

The rearrangement joins TRBV29-1 to TRBJ1-5; weak D call: TRBD1 (5 bases). Germline-derived CDR1 and CDR2 are SQVTM and ANQGSEA. Trimming pared 6 bases from V and 9 bases from J, leaving 18 bases between. The CDR3 is made up of 13 amino acids. The CDR3 DNA is TGCAGCGTGAGTCTGGGACTGGGAGTGCCCCAGCATTTT. Translation gives CSVSLGLGVPQHF.

The V call is TRBV28, the J call TRBJ2-5, with D possibly matching TRBD2 (5 bases). Trimming took 2 bases from V and 1 from J, leaving 14 bases between them. CDR1 is MDHEN, CDR2 SYDVKM, per germline. This CDR3 is built from 16 residues. The DNA of the CDR3 is TGTGCCAGCAGTTTAGGACTCGGCGGTAGCCAAGAGACCCAGTACTTC. Encoded protein: CASSLGLGGSQETQYF.

This CDR3 reads CASTLRGGGGYTF. CDR3 bases: TGTGCCAGCACCCTCCGAGGGGGCGGCGGCTACACCTTC. The genes are TRBV11-3 and TRBJ1-2; 7 nucleotides line up with TRBD1. This CDR3 is 13 amino acids long. With 7 bases clipped from V and 8 bases from J, the junction kept 10 bases outside the gene matches. Germline V gene sequence: CDR1 SGHNT, CDR2 YENEEA.

The chain is built from TRBV9 and TRBJ2-2; 8 bases agree with TRBD1. CDR3 length equals 14 residues. Per germline, CDR1 SGDLS and CDR2 YYNGEE. V trimming: 2 bases; J trimming: 7 bases; junction bases outside the gene matches: 4. This chain's CDR3 is CASSVQGAGGELFF. CDR3 in DNA: TGTGCCAGCAGCGTCCAGGGGGCGGGCGGGGAGCTGTTTTTT. Full variable domain (remainder filled in from reference TRBV9 and TRBJ2-2): DSGVTQTPKHLITATGQRVTLRCSPRSGDLSVYWYQQSLDQGLQFLIQYYNGEERAKGNILERFSAQQFPDLHSELNLSSLELGDSALYFCASSVQGAGGELFFGEGSRLTVL.

The CDR3 DNA reads as TGTGCCAGCAGCACCCCGGGGCTAATCACAGATACGCAGTATTTT. Translated: CASSTPGLITDTQYF. The rearrangement joins TRBV7-9 to TRBJ2-3; tentatively, D is TRBD1 or TRBD2 (5 bases each). This CDR3 contains 15 residues. With 5 bases removed from V and 2 bases from J, the gap between germline ends came to 14 bases. Germline V gene lookup returns CDR1 SEHNR and CDR2 FQNEAQ (reference sequence).

The genes are TRBV14 and TRBJ1-1; D is undetermined. There are 11 residues in the CDR3. V lost 0 bases and J 10 bases, leaving 6 bases between the germline ends. From germline, CDR1 is SGHDN and CDR2 FVKESK. CDR3 amino acids: CASSQDRAAFF. The CDR3 DNA reads as TGTGCCAGCAGCCAAGATCGGGCAGCTTTCTTT.

V is TRBV5-6 and J is TRBJ1-5, with D maybe TRBD1 (5 bases). The CDR3 extends over 14 amino acids. Germline V gene sequence: CDR1 SGHDT, CDR2 YYEEEE. The V end lost 0 bases, the J end lost 5 bases, and 9 bases lay between the germline ends. CDR3 bases: TGTGCCAGCAGCTTGGGTCAGGGCGATCAGCCCCAGCATTTT. It codes for CASSLGQGDQPQHF.

This rearrangement joins TRBV29-1 to TRBJ2-7; TRBD1 matches 7 bases. From germline, CDR1 is SQVTM and CDR2 ANQGSEA. The trim removed 6 bases at V and 0 bases at J, leaving 5 bases unmatched. CDR3 length: 13 amino acids. The CDR3 here is CSVLGQVSYEQYF. The CDR3 DNA reads as TGCAGCGTCCTCGGACAGGTCTCCTACGAGCAGTACTTC.

V is TRBV2 and J is TRBJ2-1, with 11 nucleotides matching TRBD2. The CDR3 is 14 residues long. The germline gives CDR1 SNHLY, CDR2 FYNNEI. Trimming cost V 7 bases and J 4 bases; bases outside gene matches: 3. The CDR3 here is CASKRTSGYNEQFF. CDR3 bases: TGTGCCAGCAAGCGGACTAGCGGGTACAATGAGCAGTTCTTC.